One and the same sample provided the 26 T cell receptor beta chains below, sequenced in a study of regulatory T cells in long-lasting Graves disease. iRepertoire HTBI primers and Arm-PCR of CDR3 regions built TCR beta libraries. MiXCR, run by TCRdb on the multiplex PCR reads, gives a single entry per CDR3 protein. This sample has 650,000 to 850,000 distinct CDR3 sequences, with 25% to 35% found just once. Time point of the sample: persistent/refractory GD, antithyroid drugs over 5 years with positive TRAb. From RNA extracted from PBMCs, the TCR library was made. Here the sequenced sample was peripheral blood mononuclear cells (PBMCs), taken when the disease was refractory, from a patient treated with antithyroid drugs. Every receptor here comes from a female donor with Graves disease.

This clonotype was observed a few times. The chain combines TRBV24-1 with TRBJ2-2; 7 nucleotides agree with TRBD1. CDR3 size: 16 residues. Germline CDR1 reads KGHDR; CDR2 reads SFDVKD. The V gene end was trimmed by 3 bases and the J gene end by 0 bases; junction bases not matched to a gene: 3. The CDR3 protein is CATSDGGQANTGELFF. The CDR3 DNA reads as TGTGCCACCAGTGATGGAGGACAGGCGAACACCGGGGAGCTGTTTTTT.

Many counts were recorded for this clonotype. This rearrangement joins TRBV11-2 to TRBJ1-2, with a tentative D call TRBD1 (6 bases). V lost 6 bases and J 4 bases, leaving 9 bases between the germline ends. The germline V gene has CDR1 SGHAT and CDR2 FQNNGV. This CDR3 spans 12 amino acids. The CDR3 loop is CASRRQVYGYTF. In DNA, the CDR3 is TGTGCCAGCAGACGACAGGTCTATGGCTACACCTTC.

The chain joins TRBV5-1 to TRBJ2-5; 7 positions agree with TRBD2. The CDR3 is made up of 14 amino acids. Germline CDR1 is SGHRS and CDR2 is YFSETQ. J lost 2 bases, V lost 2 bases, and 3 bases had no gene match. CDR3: CASSFTGLQETQYF. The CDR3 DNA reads TGCGCCAGCAGCTTTACGGGACTACAAGAGACCCAGTACTTC.

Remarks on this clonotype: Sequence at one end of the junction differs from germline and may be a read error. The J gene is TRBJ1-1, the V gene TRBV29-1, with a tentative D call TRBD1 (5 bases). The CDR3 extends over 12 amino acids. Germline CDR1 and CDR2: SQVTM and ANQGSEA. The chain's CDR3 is CSVNGADTEAFF. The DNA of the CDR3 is TGCAGCGTCAACGGAGCGGACACCGAAGCTTTCTTT.

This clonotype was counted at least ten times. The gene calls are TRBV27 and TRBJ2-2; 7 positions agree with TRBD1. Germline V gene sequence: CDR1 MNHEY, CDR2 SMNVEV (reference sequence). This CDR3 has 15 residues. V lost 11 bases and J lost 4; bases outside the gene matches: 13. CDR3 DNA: TGTGCCTCCAGCAGGAGACAGGGCGGCACCGGGGAGCTGTTTTTT. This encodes CASSRRQGGTGELFF.

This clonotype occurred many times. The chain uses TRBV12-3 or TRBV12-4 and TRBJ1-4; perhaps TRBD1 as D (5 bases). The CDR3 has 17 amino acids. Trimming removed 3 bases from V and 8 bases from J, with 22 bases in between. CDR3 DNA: TGTGCCAGCAGTTTCAGGGTGGGCGCGGGGGAACAGGAAAAACTGTTTTTT. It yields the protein CASSFRVGAGEQEKLFF.

Written as DNA, the CDR3 is TGCGCCAGCAGTGACCGCTTTGGGATTGGCAGGGAGCTGTTTTTT. Translated, it gives CASSDRFGIGRELFF. V is TRBV10-2 and J is TRBJ2-2; D is ambiguous. Germline CDR1 and CDR2: WSHSY and SAAADI. CDR3 length: 15 amino acids. Trimming pared 3 bases from V and 9 bases from J, leaving 17 bases between.

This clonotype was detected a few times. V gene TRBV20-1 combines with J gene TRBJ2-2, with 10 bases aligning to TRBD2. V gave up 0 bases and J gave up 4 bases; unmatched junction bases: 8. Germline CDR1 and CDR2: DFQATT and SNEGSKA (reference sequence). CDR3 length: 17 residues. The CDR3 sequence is CSARDRAGGQVTGELFF. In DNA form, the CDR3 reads TGCAGTGCTAGAGATCGAGCGGGAGGGCAGGTCACCGGGGAGCTGTTTTTT.

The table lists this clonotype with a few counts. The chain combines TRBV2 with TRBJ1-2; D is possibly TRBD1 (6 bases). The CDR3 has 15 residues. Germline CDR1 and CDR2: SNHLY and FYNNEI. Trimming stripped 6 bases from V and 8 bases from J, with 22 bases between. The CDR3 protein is CASRRGQGTAFGYTF. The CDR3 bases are TGTGCCAGCAGGAGAGGGCAGGGGACGGCTTTCGGCTACACCTTC.

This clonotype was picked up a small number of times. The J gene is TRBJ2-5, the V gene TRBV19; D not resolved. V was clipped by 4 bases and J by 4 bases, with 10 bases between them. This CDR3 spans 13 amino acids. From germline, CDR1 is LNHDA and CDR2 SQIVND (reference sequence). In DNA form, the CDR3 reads TGTGCCAGTAGTAGTGGTGCCGGAGAGACCCAGTACTTC. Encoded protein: CASSSGAGETQYF. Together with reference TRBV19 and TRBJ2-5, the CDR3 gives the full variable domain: DGGITQSPKYLFRKEGQNVTLSCEQNLNHDAMYWYRQDPGQGLRLIYYSQIVNDFQKGDIAEGYSVSREKKESFPLTVTSAQKNPTAFYLCASSSGAGETQYFGPGTRLLVL.

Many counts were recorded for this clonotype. CDR3 sequence: CASSGRMEETQYF. The CDR3 bases are TGTGCCAGCTCGGGACGGATGGAGGAGACCCAGTACTTC. The chain combines TRBV11-2 with TRBJ2-5; D may match TRBD1 or TRBD2 (5 bases each). Trimming took off 8 bases at V and 5 bases at J, with 15 bases between the two ends. This CDR3 is built from 13 residues. The germline gives CDR1 SGHAT, CDR2 FQNNGV.

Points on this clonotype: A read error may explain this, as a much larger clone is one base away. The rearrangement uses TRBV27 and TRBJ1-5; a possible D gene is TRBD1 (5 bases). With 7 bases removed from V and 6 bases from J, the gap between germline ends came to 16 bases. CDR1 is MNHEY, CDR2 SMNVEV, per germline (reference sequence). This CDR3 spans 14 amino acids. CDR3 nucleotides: TGTGCCAGCAAGCGGACGGGGCGCAGTCAGCCCCAGCATTTT. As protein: CASKRTGRSQPQHF.

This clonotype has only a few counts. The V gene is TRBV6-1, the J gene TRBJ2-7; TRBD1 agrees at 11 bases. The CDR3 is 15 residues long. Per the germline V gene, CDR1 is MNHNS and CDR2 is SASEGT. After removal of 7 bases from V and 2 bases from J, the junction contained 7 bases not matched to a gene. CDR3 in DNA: TGTGCCAGCATCAAGGGGACAGGGGGGACCTACGAGCAGTACTTC. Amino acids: CASIKGTGGTYEQYF.

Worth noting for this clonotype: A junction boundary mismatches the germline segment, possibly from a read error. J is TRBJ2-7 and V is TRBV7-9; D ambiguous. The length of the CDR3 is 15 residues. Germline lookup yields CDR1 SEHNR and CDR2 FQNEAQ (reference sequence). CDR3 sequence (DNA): TGTGCCAGCAGCTCCCACACCGGCTCTAGACACGAGCAGCACTTC. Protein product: CASSSHTGSRHEQHF. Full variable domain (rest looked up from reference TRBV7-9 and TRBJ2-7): DTGVSQNPRHKITKRGQNVTFRCDPISEHNRLYWYRQTLGQGPEFLTYFQNEAQLEKSRLLSDRFSAERPKGSFSTLEIQRTEQGDSAMYLCASSSHTGSRHEQHFGPGTRLTVT.

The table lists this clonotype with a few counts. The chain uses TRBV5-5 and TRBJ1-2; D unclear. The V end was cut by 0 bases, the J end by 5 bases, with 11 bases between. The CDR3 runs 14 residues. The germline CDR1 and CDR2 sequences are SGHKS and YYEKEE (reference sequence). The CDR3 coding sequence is TGTGCCAGCAGCTTGGGCCTGGGATCGTATGGCTACACCTTC. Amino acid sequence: CASSLGLGSYGYTF.

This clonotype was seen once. The CDR3 here is CASRWGGVTTEAFF. DNA for the CDR3: TGCGCCAGCAGGTGGGGGGGAGTAACCACTGAAGCTTTCTTT. This chain connects TRBV4-1 to TRBJ1-1; D is perhaps TRBD1 (5 bases). This CDR3 region has 14 residues. V shed 6 bases and J shed 4 bases, with 15 bases lying between them. Germline V gene data show CDR1 as MGHRA and CDR2 as YSYEKL.

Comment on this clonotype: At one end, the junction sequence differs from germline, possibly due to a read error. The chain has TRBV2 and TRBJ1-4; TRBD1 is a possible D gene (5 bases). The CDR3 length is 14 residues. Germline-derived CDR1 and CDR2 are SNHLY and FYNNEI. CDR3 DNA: TGTGCCGGCGGGCGGGACGGGCCGAGTGAAAAACTGCTTTTT. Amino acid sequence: CAGGRDGPSEKLLF.

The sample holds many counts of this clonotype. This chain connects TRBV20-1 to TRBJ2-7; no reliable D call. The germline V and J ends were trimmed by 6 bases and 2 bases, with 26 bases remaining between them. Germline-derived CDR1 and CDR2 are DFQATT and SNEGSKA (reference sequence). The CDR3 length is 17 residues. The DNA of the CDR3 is TGCAGTGCAGAACCCCCTATAGCCGGAATGGCCCCCTACGAGCAGTACTTC. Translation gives CSAEPPIAGMAPYEQYF.

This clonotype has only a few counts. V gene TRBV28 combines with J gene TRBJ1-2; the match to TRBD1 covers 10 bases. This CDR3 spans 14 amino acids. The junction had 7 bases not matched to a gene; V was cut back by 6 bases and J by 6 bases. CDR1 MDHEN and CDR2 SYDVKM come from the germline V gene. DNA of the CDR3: TGTGCCAGCAGGACAGGGGGCAAATTTAATGGCTACACCTTC. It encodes CASRTGGKFNGYTF.

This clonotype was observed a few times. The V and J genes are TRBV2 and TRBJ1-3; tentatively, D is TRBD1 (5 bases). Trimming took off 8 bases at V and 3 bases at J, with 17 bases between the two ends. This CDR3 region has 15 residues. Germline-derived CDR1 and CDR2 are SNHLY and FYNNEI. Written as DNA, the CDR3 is TGTGCCAGCTCGGGGCGCGCGGTGGTTGGAAACACCATATATTTT. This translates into CASSGRAVVGNTIYF.

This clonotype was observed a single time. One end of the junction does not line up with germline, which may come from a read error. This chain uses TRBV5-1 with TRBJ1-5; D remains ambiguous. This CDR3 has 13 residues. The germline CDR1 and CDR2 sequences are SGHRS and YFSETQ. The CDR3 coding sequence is TGTGCCAGCAGTCCGACTGACGGTCAGCCCCAGCATTTT. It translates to CASSPTDGQPQHF. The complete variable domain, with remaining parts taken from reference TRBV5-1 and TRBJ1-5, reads KAGVTQTPRYLIKTRGQQVTLSCSPISGHRSVSWYQQTPGQGLQFLFEYFSETQRNKGNFPGRFSGRQFSNSRSEMNVSTLELGDSALYLCASSPTDGQPQHFGDGTRLSIL.

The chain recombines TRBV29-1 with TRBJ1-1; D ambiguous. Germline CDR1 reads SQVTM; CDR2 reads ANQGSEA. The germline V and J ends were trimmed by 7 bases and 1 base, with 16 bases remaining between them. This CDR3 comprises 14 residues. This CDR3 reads CSAPSLGENTEAFF. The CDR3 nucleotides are TGCAGCGCCCCCTCATTAGGCGAGAACACTGAAGCTTTCTTT.

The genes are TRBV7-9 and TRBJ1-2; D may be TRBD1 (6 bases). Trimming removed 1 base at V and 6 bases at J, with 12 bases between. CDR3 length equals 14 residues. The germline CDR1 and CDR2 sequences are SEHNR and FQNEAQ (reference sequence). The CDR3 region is CASSLEDRPNGYTF. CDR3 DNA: TGTGCCAGCAGCTTAGAGGACAGACCGAATGGCTACACCTTC.

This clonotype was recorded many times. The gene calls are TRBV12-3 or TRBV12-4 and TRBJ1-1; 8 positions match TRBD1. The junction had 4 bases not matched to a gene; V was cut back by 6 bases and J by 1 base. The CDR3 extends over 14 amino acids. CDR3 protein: CASSSGTGNTEAFF. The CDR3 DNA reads TGTGCCAGCAGCTCCGGGACAGGGAACACTGAAGCTTTCTTT.

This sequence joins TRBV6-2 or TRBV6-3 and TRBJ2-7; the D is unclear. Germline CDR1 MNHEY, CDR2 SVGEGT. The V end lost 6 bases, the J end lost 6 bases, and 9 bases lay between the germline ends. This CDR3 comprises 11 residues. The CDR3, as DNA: TGTGCCAGCAGCGATGTAGGCGAGCAGTACTTC. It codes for CASSDVGEQYF.

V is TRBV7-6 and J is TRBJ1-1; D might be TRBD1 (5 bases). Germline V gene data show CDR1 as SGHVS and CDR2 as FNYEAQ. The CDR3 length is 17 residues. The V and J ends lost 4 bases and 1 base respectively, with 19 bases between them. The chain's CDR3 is CASSSLSPGLSNTEAFF. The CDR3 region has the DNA TGTGCCAGCAGCTCTCTATCGCCGGGACTTTCGAACACTGAAGCTTTCTTT.